This paragraph covers one TCR beta chain sequence. Antigen: not known. A quantity of about 0.5 to 1 ug RNA underwent reverse transcription using random hexamers. One entry per CDR3 protein results from TCRdb running MiXCR on the immunoSEQ multiplex PCR reads. The sample yields 130,000 to 150,000 distinct CDR3 sequences, approximately 93% seen once. CD8+ and CD4+ T cells from blood underwent TCR beta sequencing. The data were taken from a study of CD8 T cells in Susac syndrome. Study outcomes and limitations: Regarding the TCR sequencing and HLA analysis, the study admitted that a relatively small number of individuals were involved.

The V segment lost 6 bases and the J segment 4 bases; nucleotides outside the gene matches: 16. Germline assignment: CDR1 DFQATT and CDR2 SNEGSKA (reference sequence). The length of the CDR3 is 16 residues. The sequenced sample consisted of CD4+ T cells from PBMCs. The chain uses TRBV20-1 and TRBJ2-3; 7 bases are shared with TRBD2. The TCR comes from a human donor in good health. CDR3 loop: CSAGLTGGWSADTQYF. The DNA for the CDR3 is TGCAGTGCAGGTCTGACGGGAGGATGGAGTGCAGATACGCAGTATTTT.